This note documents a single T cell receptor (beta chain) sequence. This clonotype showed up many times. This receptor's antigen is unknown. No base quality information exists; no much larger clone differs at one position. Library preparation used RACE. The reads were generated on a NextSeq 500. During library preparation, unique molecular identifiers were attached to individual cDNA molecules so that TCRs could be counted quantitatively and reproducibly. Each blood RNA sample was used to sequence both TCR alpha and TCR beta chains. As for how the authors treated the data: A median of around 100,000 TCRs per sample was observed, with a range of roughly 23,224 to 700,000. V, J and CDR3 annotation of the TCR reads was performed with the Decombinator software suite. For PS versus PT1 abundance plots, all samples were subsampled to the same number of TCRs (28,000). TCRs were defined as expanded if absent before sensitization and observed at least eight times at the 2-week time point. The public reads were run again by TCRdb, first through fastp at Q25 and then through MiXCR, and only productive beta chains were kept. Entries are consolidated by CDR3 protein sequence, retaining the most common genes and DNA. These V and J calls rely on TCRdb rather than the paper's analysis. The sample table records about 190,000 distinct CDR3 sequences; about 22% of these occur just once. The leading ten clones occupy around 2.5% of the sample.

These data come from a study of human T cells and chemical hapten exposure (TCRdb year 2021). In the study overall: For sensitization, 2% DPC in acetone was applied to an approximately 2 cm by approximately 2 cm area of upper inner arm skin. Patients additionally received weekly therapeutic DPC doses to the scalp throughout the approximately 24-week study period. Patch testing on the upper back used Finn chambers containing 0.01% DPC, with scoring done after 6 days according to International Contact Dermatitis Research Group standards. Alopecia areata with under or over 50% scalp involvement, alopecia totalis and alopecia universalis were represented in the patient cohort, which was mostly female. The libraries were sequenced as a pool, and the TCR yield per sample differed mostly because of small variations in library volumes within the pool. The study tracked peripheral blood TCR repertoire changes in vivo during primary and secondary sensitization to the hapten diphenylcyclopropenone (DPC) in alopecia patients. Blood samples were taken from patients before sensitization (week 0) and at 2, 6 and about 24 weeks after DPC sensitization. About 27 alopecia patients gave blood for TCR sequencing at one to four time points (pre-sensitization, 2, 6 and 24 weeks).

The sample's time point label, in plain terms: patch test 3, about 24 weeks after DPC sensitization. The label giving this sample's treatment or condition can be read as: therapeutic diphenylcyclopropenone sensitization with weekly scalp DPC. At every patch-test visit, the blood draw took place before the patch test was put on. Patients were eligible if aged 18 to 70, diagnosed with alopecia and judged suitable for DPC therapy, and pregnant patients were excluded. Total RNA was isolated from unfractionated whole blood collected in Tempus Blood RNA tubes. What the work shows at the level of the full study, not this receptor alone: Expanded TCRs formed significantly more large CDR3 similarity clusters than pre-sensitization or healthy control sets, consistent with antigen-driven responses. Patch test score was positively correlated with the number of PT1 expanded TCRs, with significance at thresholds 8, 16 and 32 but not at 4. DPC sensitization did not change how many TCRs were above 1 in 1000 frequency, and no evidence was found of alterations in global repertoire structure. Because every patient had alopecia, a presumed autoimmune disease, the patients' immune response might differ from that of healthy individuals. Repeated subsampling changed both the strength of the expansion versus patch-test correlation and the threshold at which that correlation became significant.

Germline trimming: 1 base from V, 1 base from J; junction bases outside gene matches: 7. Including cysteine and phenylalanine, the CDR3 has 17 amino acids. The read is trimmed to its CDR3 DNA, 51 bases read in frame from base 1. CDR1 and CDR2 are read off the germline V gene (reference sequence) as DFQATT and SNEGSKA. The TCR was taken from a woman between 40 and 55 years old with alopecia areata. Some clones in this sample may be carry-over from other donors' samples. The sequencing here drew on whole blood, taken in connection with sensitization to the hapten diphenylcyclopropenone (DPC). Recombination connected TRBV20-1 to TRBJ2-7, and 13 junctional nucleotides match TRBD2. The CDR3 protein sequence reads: CSARVFGTSGKSYEQYF. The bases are TGCAGTGCTAGAGTTTTCGGGACTAGCGGGAAGTCCTACGAGCAGTACTTC.